This TCR beta chain was sequenced during a study of CD8 T cells in Susac syndrome. RNA was extracted with the RNeasy kit, and a quantity of roughly 0.5 to 1 ug was reverse transcribed using random hexamers. Amplification of TCR beta CDR3 by immunoSEQ multiplex PCR spanned 54 Vbeta and 13 Jbeta. Each CDR3 protein gets one entry after TCRdb re-called the immunoSEQ multiplex PCR reads with MiXCR. The sample contains some 150,000 distinct CDR3 sequences, 95% to 96% of which appear only once. From blood CD8+ and CD4+ T cells, the TCR beta chain was sequenced. The multiple sclerosis control group was made up of treatment-naive patients with stable or active relapsing-remitting disease. FACS enriched CD8+ TEMRA cells, while bulk CD8+ and CD4+ were negatively isolated. This TCR was recovered from a human donor with multiple sclerosis. Sequenced input: CD8+ T cells from PBMCs.

CDR3 protein: CASSLAGGGQPQHF. CDR3 nucleotides: TGTGCCAGCAGTTTAGCGGGGGGTGGTCAGCCCCAGCATTTT. The rearrangement uses TRBV12-3 or TRBV12-4 and TRBJ1-5; a possible D gene is TRBD1 (5 bases). The CDR3 is 14 residues long. Deletions cut 0 bases from V and 6 bases from J, with 9 bases between.